A selection of T cell receptor beta chains follows, all from one sample in a study of beta chain features in type 1 diabetes. Profiled with immunoSEQ multiplex PCR; TCRdb holds only in-frame clones, not every one. The data show around 280,000 clones, about 8.5% seen once. What was sequenced was central memory CD4+ T cells from blood. The receptors stem from a woman younger than 30 in good health. Each CDR3 is given with its conserved first and last residue. The D gene is left open where the match is weak. Clone sizes are given selectively: once, few, many, or a class where the clone is expanded.

d_call: .; v_call: TRBV9; j_call: TRBJ2-1; clone_size: few; cdr3_aa: CASRGVANEQFF; cdr3_nt: TGTGCCAGCAGGGGAGTTGCAAATGAGCAGTTCTTC
d_call: .; v_call: TRBV4-3; j_call: TRBJ2-3; clone_size: .; cdr3_aa: CASSPRGDTQYF; cdr3_nt: TGCGCCAGCAGCCCTCGTGGTGATACGCAGTATTTT
d_call: .; v_call: TRBV5-1; j_call: TRBJ2-1; clone_size: .; cdr3_aa: CASSDGFSYNEQFF; cdr3_nt: TGCGCCAGCAGCGACGGATTCTCCTACAATGAGCAGTTCTTC
d_call: .; v_call: TRBV7-2; j_call: TRBJ1-1; clone_size: .; cdr3_aa: CASSFPTQGGAFF; cdr3_nt: TGTGCCAGCAGCTTTCCAACTCAGGGTGGAGCTTTCTTT
d_call: TRBD1; v_call: TRBV11-3; j_call: TRBJ2-6; clone_size: .; cdr3_aa: CASSSHRDRAHLSGANVLTF; cdr3_nt: TGTGCCAGCAGCTCACACCGGGACAGGGCCCATCTCTCTGGGGCCAACGTCCTGACTTTC
d_call: .; v_call: TRBV7-8; j_call: TRBJ1-1; clone_size: few; cdr3_aa: CASSLAKVGDTEAFF; cdr3_nt: TGTGCCAGCAGCTTAGCGAAAGTAGGGGACACTGAAGCTTTCTTT
d_call: TRBD2; v_call: TRBV6-1; j_call: TRBJ2-7; clone_size: few; cdr3_aa: CASSEVWAGGEQYF; cdr3_nt: TGTGCCAGCAGTGAAGTCTGGGCGGGGGGCGAGCAGTACTTC
d_call: .; v_call: TRBV18; j_call: TRBJ1-1; clone_size: .; cdr3_aa: CASSPLQTPEAFF; cdr3_nt: TGTGCCAGCTCACCACTACAGACTCCTGAAGCTTTCTTT
d_call: .; v_call: TRBV7-3; j_call: TRBJ2-2; clone_size: .; cdr3_aa: CASSFISGELFF; cdr3_nt: TGTGCCAGCAGCTTTATCAGCGGGGAGCTGTTTTTT
d_call: TRBD1; v_call: TRBV4-3; j_call: TRBJ1-4; clone_size: .; cdr3_aa: CASSQRDRGNEKLFF; cdr3_nt: TGCGCCAGCAGCCAAAGGGACAGGGGAAATGAAAAACTGTTTTTT
d_call: .; v_call: TRBV7-2; j_call: TRBJ2-2; clone_size: .; cdr3_aa: CASSLLFSGAQNTGELFF; cdr3_nt: TGTGCCAGCAGCTTACTCTTTTCGGGGGCACAGAACACCGGGGAGCTGTTTTTT
d_call: .; v_call: TRBV6-5; j_call: TRBJ2-1; clone_size: .; cdr3_aa: CASNSRSGEQFF; cdr3_nt: TGTGCCAGCAACAGCCGGTCGGGCGAGCAGTTCTTC
d_call: TRBD1; v_call: TRBV10-3; j_call: TRBJ2-5; clone_size: many; cdr3_aa: CAISETGGETQYF; cdr3_nt: TGTGCCATCAGTGAGACAGGGGGAGAGACCCAGTACTTC
d_call: .; v_call: TRBV5-1; j_call: TRBJ2-6; clone_size: few; cdr3_aa: CASSSWSSGANVLTF; cdr3_nt: TGCGCCAGCAGCTCATGGAGCTCTGGGGCCAACGTCCTGACTTTC
d_call: .; v_call: TRBV5-1; j_call: TRBJ1-4; clone_size: .; cdr3_aa: CASSFSATNEKLFF; cdr3_nt: TGCGCCAGCAGCTTCTCAGCAACTAATGAAAAACTGTTTTTT
d_call: .; v_call: TRBV7-2; j_call: TRBJ2-7; clone_size: .; cdr3_aa: CASSLSKGVTYEQYF; cdr3_nt: TGTGCCAGCAGCTTATCTAAGGGGGTCACCTACGAGCAGTACTTC
d_call: .; v_call: TRBV11-3; j_call: TRBJ2-1; clone_size: .; cdr3_aa: CASSPEGRDEQFF; cdr3_nt: TGTGCCAGCAGCCCAGAGGGCAGGGATGAGCAGTTCTTC